This is a list of T cell receptor beta chains from one sample in a study of shared clonotypes between healthy human individuals. Sequenced by immunoSEQ multiplex PCR; TCRdb stores in-frame clones only, minus some. The repertoire holds around 1.1 million clones, with more than 75% as singletons. Material: memory CD4+ T cells from PBMCs. Every receptor here comes from a young man in good health. Some clones in this sample may be carry-over from other donors' samples. The CDR3 runs from the conserved cysteine through the conserved F or W. The order of the fields is V gene, clone size, J gene, D gene, CDR3 protein, CDR3 DNA. The D gene is left open where the match is weak. Clone size is given for some rows only: seen once, a few or many times, or a class if the clone is expanded.

v_call: TRBV5-6; clone_size: NA; j_call: TRBJ2-7; d_call: TRBD1; cdr3_aa: CASSFGTGGGLQQYF; cdr3_nt: TGTGCCAGCAGCTTTGGGACAGGGGGTGGTCTGCAGCAGTACTTC
v_call: TRBV28; clone_size: NA; j_call: TRBJ1-5; d_call: NA; cdr3_aa: CASSLLNRVGQPQHF; cdr3_nt: TGTGCCAGCAGTTTATTAAACAGGGTCGGTCAGCCCCAGCATTTT
v_call: TRBV19; clone_size: NA; j_call: TRBJ2-7; d_call: NA; cdr3_aa: CASTNPGSSYEQYF; cdr3_nt: TGTGCCAGTACTAACCCAGGGAGCTCCTACGAGCAGTACTTC
v_call: TRBV7-8; clone_size: few; j_call: TRBJ1-4; d_call: NA; cdr3_aa: CASSLVRAEGEKLFF; cdr3_nt: TGTGCCAGCAGCTTGGTCAGAGCAGAGGGTGAAAAACTGTTTTTT
v_call: TRBV7-2; clone_size: NA; j_call: TRBJ2-7; d_call: TRBD1; cdr3_aa: CASSPDRVYYEQYF; cdr3_nt: TGTGCCAGCAGCCCCGACAGGGTGTACTACGAGCAGTACTTC
v_call: TRBV6-5; clone_size: few; j_call: TRBJ2-5; d_call: TRBD1; cdr3_aa: CASSPDRGGKETQYF; cdr3_nt: TGTGCCAGCAGTCCAGACAGGGGGGGTAAAGAGACCCAGTACTTC
v_call: TRBV4-2; clone_size: few; j_call: TRBJ1-1; d_call: NA; cdr3_aa: CASSQDFRGLAEAFF; cdr3_nt: TGTGCCAGCAGCCAAGATTTTAGAGGGCTCGCTGAAGCTTTCTTT
v_call: TRBV28; clone_size: NA; j_call: TRBJ2-7; d_call: NA; cdr3_aa: CASSLEGFYEQYF; cdr3_nt: TGTGCCAGCAGTTTGGAGGGTTTCTACGAGCAGTACTTC
v_call: TRBV9; clone_size: NA; j_call: TRBJ1-3; d_call: TRBD1; cdr3_aa: CASSVGPGALQGTIYF; cdr3_nt: TGTGCCAGCAGCGTAGGCCCGGGGGCTCTACAGGGGACCATATATTTT
v_call: TRBV20-1; clone_size: NA; j_call: TRBJ2-7; d_call: NA; cdr3_aa: CSPTRNEQYF; cdr3_nt: TGCAGTCCTACTAGAAACGAGCAGTACTTC
v_call: TRBV4-1; clone_size: NA; j_call: TRBJ2-6; d_call: NA; cdr3_aa: CASSQVEVSPGANVLTF; cdr3_nt: TGCGCCAGCAGCCAAGTCGAGGTTTCCCCTGGGGCCAACGTCCTGACTTTC
v_call: TRBV5-1; clone_size: NA; j_call: TRBJ2-3; d_call: NA; cdr3_aa: CASSLAYPGTDTQYF; cdr3_nt: TGCGCCAGCAGCTTGGCCTATCCGGGTACAGATACGCAGTATTTT
v_call: TRBV7-9; clone_size: NA; j_call: TRBJ2-7; d_call: NA; cdr3_aa: CASSTGQHERYF; cdr3_nt: TGTGCCAGCAGCACAGGACAGCACGAGAGGTACTTC
v_call: TRBV10-3; clone_size: NA; j_call: TRBJ2-5; d_call: NA; cdr3_aa: CAIGVGDGVQETQYF; cdr3_nt: TGTGCCATCGGGGTCGGGGACGGCGTTCAAGAGACCCAGTACTTC
v_call: TRBV5-1; clone_size: NA; j_call: TRBJ2-2; d_call: NA; cdr3_aa: CASSLVPQSNTGELFF; cdr3_nt: TGCGCCAGCAGCTTGGTTCCTCAATCGAACACCGGGGAGCTGTTTTTT
v_call: TRBV7-2; clone_size: once; j_call: TRBJ1-1; d_call: TRBD1; cdr3_aa: CASSSYRGYTEAFF; cdr3_nt: TGTGCCAGCAGCTCGTACAGGGGATACACTGAAGCTTTCTTT
v_call: TRBV7-8; clone_size: NA; j_call: TRBJ2-2; d_call: TRBD1; cdr3_aa: CASSPDRARTGELFF; cdr3_nt: TGTGCCAGCAGCCCAGACAGGGCCCGCACCGGGGAGCTGTTTTTT
v_call: TRBV11-3; clone_size: NA; j_call: TRBJ2-1; d_call: NA; cdr3_aa: CASSQGTRNEQFF; cdr3_nt: TGTGCCAGCAGCCAAGGAACTAGAAATGAGCAGTTCTTC
v_call: TRBV28; clone_size: NA; j_call: TRBJ2-4; d_call: NA; cdr3_aa: CASSSPVLAQGFGYF; cdr3_nt: TGTGCCAGCAGTTCCCCTGTTCTAGCCCAGGGTTTCGGGTACTTC
v_call: TRBV5-1; clone_size: few; j_call: TRBJ2-3; d_call: TRBD1; cdr3_aa: CASSDTYDRVTDTQYF; cdr3_nt: TGCGCCAGCAGCGATACCTATGACAGGGTCACAGATACGCAGTATTTT